A selection of T cell receptor beta chains follows, all from one sample in a study of T cells after yellow fever vaccination. TCRdb called the 5' RACE reads again in MiXCR, with one record for every CDR3 protein. Here the sample spans 400,000 or so distinct CDR3 sequences, about 6.2% being singletons. Here the sequenced sample was PBMCs, taken 5 days after the yellow fever booster vaccination. The origin of the receptors is a man under 40 who received the YFV17D yellow fever vaccine. CDR3s include the opening cysteine and the closing phenylalanine or tryptophan. D genes are given only for firm matches. Clone size is stated in some rows and not others, as once, few, many or a class when expanded.

clone_size: many
d_call: NA
j_call: TRBJ2-7
v_call: TRBV12-3/TRBV12-4
cdr3_nt: TGTGCCAGCAGTTTACGGGGTAGTCAGGACGAGCAGTACTTC
cdr3_aa: CASSLRGSQDEQYF

clone_size: NA
d_call: NA
j_call: TRBJ2-5
v_call: TRBV11-2
cdr3_nt: TGTGCCAGCAGCTTAATGACCGCGCTGGGGACCCAGTACTTC
cdr3_aa: CASSLMTALGTQYF

clone_size: many
d_call: TRBD2
j_call: TRBJ2-7
v_call: TRBV20-1
cdr3_nt: TGCAGTGCTAGAGTGGGCGGGAGCGGTTACGAGCAGTACTTC
cdr3_aa: CSARVGGSGYEQYF

clone_size: many
d_call: TRBD2
j_call: TRBJ2-3
v_call: TRBV5-1
cdr3_nt: TGCGCCAGCAGCAACTTAGCGGGAGGGCCTTCAGATACGCAGTATTTT
cdr3_aa: CASSNLAGGPSDTQYF

clone_size: NA
d_call: NA
j_call: TRBJ1-1
v_call: TRBV5-1
cdr3_nt: TGCGCCAGCAGCTTGGCTGTCAGGGATACTGAAGCTTTCTTT
cdr3_aa: CASSLAVRDTEAFF

clone_size: NA
d_call: NA
j_call: TRBJ2-2
v_call: TRBV7-8
cdr3_nt: TGTGCCACCTATGGGGGCACGGGGGAGCTGTTTTTT
cdr3_aa: CATYGGTGELFF

clone_size: many
d_call: NA
j_call: TRBJ2-3
v_call: TRBV5-6
cdr3_nt: TGTGCCAGCAGCTTGGCCGGAGGGTTTAGCACAGATACGCAGTATTTT
cdr3_aa: CASSLAGGFSTDTQYF

clone_size: NA
d_call: NA
j_call: TRBJ1-3
v_call: TRBV5-1
cdr3_nt: TGCGCCAGCAGCTTGGCCGATCTCAGGTCTGGAAACACCATATATTTT
cdr3_aa: CASSLADLRSGNTIYF

clone_size: many
d_call: TRBD2
j_call: TRBJ2-3
v_call: TRBV20-1
cdr3_nt: TGCAGTGCTAGAGATGTACTAGCGGGCTCAGATACGCAGTATTTT
cdr3_aa: CSARDVLAGSDTQYF

clone_size: NA
d_call: NA
j_call: TRBJ1-5
v_call: TRBV10-3
cdr3_nt: TGTGCCATCAGTGGACAGCCGGAACAGCCCCAGCATTTT
cdr3_aa: CAISGQPEQPQHF

clone_size: few
d_call: NA
j_call: TRBJ2-5
v_call: TRBV20-1
cdr3_nt: TGCAGTGCTAGAGCGGCTAGCGTAGACCAAGGGACCCAGTACTTC
cdr3_aa: CSARAASVDQGTQYF

clone_size: NA
d_call: NA
j_call: TRBJ2-3
v_call: TRBV20-1
cdr3_nt: TGCAGTGCTAGTCGGCTAGCTAGAGGTGATACGCAGTATTTT
cdr3_aa: CSASRLARGDTQYF

clone_size: NA
d_call: NA
j_call: TRBJ2-1
v_call: TRBV5-1
cdr3_nt: TGCGCCAGCAGACCCTTACCGGGGTCCTACAATGAGCAGTTCTTC
cdr3_aa: CASRPLPGSYNEQFF

clone_size: few
d_call: NA
j_call: TRBJ2-7
v_call: TRBV7-2
cdr3_nt: TGTGCCAGCAGTGCAGCTTACGAGCAGTACTTC
cdr3_aa: CASSAAYEQYF

clone_size: many
d_call: NA
j_call: TRBJ2-5
v_call: TRBV12-3/TRBV12-4
cdr3_nt: TGTGCCAGCAGTGGACAGCTGCAAGAGACCCAGTACTTC
cdr3_aa: CASSGQLQETQYF

clone_size: few
d_call: NA
j_call: TRBJ1-1
v_call: TRBV28
cdr3_nt: TGTGCCAGCAGTTTCGGGACTCTGAACACTGAAGCTTTCTTT
cdr3_aa: CASSFGTLNTEAFF

clone_size: few
d_call: NA
j_call: TRBJ1-1
v_call: TRBV6-2/TRBV6-3
cdr3_nt: TGTGCCAGCAATCAGGGTGACACTGAAGCTTTCTTT
cdr3_aa: CASNQGDTEAFF

clone_size: NA
d_call: NA
j_call: TRBJ2-1
v_call: TRBV12-3/TRBV12-4
cdr3_nt: TGTGCCATCCCAGGGCGGGACCCTAACAATGAGCAGTTCTTC
cdr3_aa: CAIPGRDPNNEQFF

clone_size: NA
d_call: NA
j_call: TRBJ2-7
v_call: TRBV7-2
cdr3_nt: TGTGCCAGCAGCCAAGGGGGGGGCCCGCGGAACGAGCAGTACTTC
cdr3_aa: CASSQGGGPRNEQYF

clone_size: many
d_call: NA
j_call: TRBJ2-5
v_call: TRBV19
cdr3_nt: TGTGCCAGTAGTGCCTCGAGGGTCCAGTACTTC
cdr3_aa: CASSASRVQYF

clone_size: many
d_call: NA
j_call: TRBJ1-1
v_call: TRBV15
cdr3_nt: TGTGCCACCAGCAGCCGTGACGGCGAAGCTTTCTTT
cdr3_aa: CATSSRDGEAFF

clone_size: many
d_call: TRBD2
j_call: TRBJ2-7
v_call: TRBV9
cdr3_nt: TGTGCCAGCAGCGGACTAGCGGGAGGGCCTAGGGACGAGCAGTACTTC
cdr3_aa: CASSGLAGGPRDEQYF

clone_size: many
d_call: NA
j_call: TRBJ2-2
v_call: TRBV28
cdr3_nt: TGTGCCAGCACGAGACAGCGTTCCACCGGGGAGCTGTTTTTT
cdr3_aa: CASTRQRSTGELFF

clone_size: NA
d_call: NA
j_call: TRBJ2-1
v_call: TRBV5-5
cdr3_nt: TGTGCCAGCAGCTTTACAGGCTTCCAACCGTACTCTGAGCAGTTCTTC
cdr3_aa: CASSFTGFQPYSEQFF

clone_size: NA
d_call: NA
j_call: TRBJ2-5
v_call: TRBV28
cdr3_nt: TGTGCCAGCAGCTCCCCCGCCCGGGAAGAGACCCAGTACTTC
cdr3_aa: CASSSPAREETQYF

clone_size: NA
d_call: TRBD2
j_call: TRBJ2-7
v_call: TRBV6-2/TRBV6-3
cdr3_nt: TGTGCCAGCAGTTCCCTCGGGCGGGAGGCACTTATCTCCTACGAGCAGTACTTC
cdr3_aa: CASSSLGREALISYEQYF

clone_size: NA
d_call: NA
j_call: TRBJ1-3
v_call: TRBV6-1
cdr3_nt: TGTGCCAGCAGGGCCCCGGAGGCTTTTATCGGAAACACCATATATTTT
cdr3_aa: CASRAPEAFIGNTIYF

clone_size: few
d_call: TRBD1
j_call: TRBJ2-7
v_call: TRBV5-1
cdr3_nt: TGCGCCAGCAGGGGACAGGGGCCTTCCTACGAGCAGTACTTC
cdr3_aa: CASRGQGPSYEQYF

clone_size: NA
d_call: NA
j_call: TRBJ2-7
v_call: TRBV3-1
cdr3_nt: TGTGCCAGCAGAGGGGGTGGGGTCGAGCAGTACTTC
cdr3_aa: CASRGGGVEQYF

clone_size: NA
d_call: TRBD2
j_call: TRBJ2-7
v_call: TRBV5-1
cdr3_nt: TGCGCCAGCAGCTTGGCCGGCGGAAGGGACTACCACTACGAGCAGTACTTC
cdr3_aa: CASSLAGGRDYHYEQYF

clone_size: many
d_call: TRBD2
j_call: TRBJ2-1
v_call: TRBV6-1
cdr3_nt: TGTGCCACCTTACTAGCGGGAGATTACAATGAGCAGTTCTTC
cdr3_aa: CATLLAGDYNEQFF

clone_size: NA
d_call: NA
j_call: TRBJ1-1
v_call: TRBV10-1
cdr3_nt: TGCGCCAGCAGTGAGACCCTGAACACTGAAGCTTTCTTT
cdr3_aa: CASSETLNTEAFF

clone_size: many
d_call: TRBD1
j_call: TRBJ2-7
v_call: TRBV25-1
cdr3_nt: TGTGCCAGCAGTTCGGTTTCGGGACAGGGTACCTACGAGCAGTACTTC
cdr3_aa: CASSSVSGQGTYEQYF

clone_size: NA
d_call: TRBD1
j_call: TRBJ1-5
v_call: TRBV7-2
cdr3_nt: TGTGCCAGCAGCGGACGACAGGGTAATCAGCCCCAGCATTTT
cdr3_aa: CASSGRQGNQPQHF

clone_size: NA
d_call: TRBD2
j_call: TRBJ2-1
v_call: TRBV7-2
cdr3_nt: TGTGCCAGCAGCTTAGTAGCTAGCGGACACAATGAGCAGTTCTTC
cdr3_aa: CASSLVASGHNEQFF

clone_size: NA
d_call: TRBD2
j_call: TRBJ2-7
v_call: TRBV19
cdr3_nt: TGTGCCAGTAGTCCCCTGGTGAGCGGGAGGTCCTACGAGCAGTACTTC
cdr3_aa: CASSPLVSGRSYEQYF

clone_size: many
d_call: NA
j_call: TRBJ1-3
v_call: TRBV12-3/TRBV12-4
cdr3_nt: TGTGCCAGCACTAAACCTGGAAACACCATATATTTT
cdr3_aa: CASTKPGNTIYF

clone_size: NA
d_call: NA
j_call: TRBJ2-2
v_call: TRBV20-1
cdr3_nt: TGCAGTGCTCAGACTAGTGGCGGGGCCGGGGAGCTGTTTTTT
cdr3_aa: CSAQTSGGAGELFF

clone_size: many
d_call: NA
j_call: TRBJ2-1
v_call: TRBV20-1
cdr3_nt: TGCAGTGCTAGGTCTAGTGTCTACAATGAGCAGTTCTTC
cdr3_aa: CSARSSVYNEQFF

clone_size: many
d_call: TRBD2
j_call: TRBJ2-7
v_call: TRBV7-2
cdr3_nt: TGTGCCAGCAGCTTTCGCGGGAGGGCCAGGGGCGAGCAGTACTTC
cdr3_aa: CASSFRGRARGEQYF

clone_size: few
d_call: TRBD2
j_call: TRBJ2-1
v_call: TRBV6-1
cdr3_nt: TGTGCCACCTCCCCACTAGCGGAATACAATGAGCAGTTCTTC
cdr3_aa: CATSPLAEYNEQFF

clone_size: few
d_call: TRBD1
j_call: TRBJ1-5
v_call: TRBV5-1
cdr3_nt: TGCGCCAGCAGTACCGGGACAGGGGAATATCAGCCCCAGCATTTT
cdr3_aa: CASSTGTGEYQPQHF

clone_size: NA
d_call: NA
j_call: TRBJ2-7
v_call: TRBV19
cdr3_nt: TGTGCCAGTAGTCGGGCATCAAGGGCCTACGAGCAGTACTTC
cdr3_aa: CASSRASRAYEQYF

clone_size: many
d_call: TRBD1
j_call: TRBJ1-6
v_call: TRBV5-5
cdr3_nt: TGTGCCAGCAGCACTTTCACAGGGGATTCACCCCTCCACTTT
cdr3_aa: CASSTFTGDSPLHF

clone_size: NA
d_call: NA
j_call: TRBJ2-3
v_call: TRBV6-2/TRBV6-3
cdr3_nt: TGTGCCAGCAGTTCCCTCGATGACAGCTACCCTCTTGATACGCAGTATTTT
cdr3_aa: CASSSLDDSYPLDTQYF

clone_size: many
d_call: NA
j_call: TRBJ1-2
v_call: TRBV28
cdr3_nt: TGTGCCAGCAGTCCCGATGTAACAGGGCGCTATGGCTACACCTTC
cdr3_aa: CASSPDVTGRYGYTF

clone_size: many
d_call: NA
j_call: TRBJ1-1
v_call: TRBV7-9
cdr3_nt: TGTGCCAGCAGCTTAGAAATCAGTGAGACTGAAGCTTTCTTT
cdr3_aa: CASSLEISETEAFF

clone_size: few
d_call: TRBD2
j_call: TRBJ2-1
v_call: TRBV6-2/TRBV6-3
cdr3_nt: TGTGCCAGCAGTCCTTTAGCGGGAGGCTCCTACAATGAGCAGTTCTTC
cdr3_aa: CASSPLAGGSYNEQFF

clone_size: many
d_call: NA
j_call: TRBJ2-7
v_call: TRBV4-3
cdr3_nt: TGCGCCAGCAGCCAGGAACCGAGCAGGACTACCTACGAGCAGTACTTC
cdr3_aa: CASSQEPSRTTYEQYF

clone_size: many
d_call: TRBD2
j_call: TRBJ2-7
v_call: TRBV7-8
cdr3_nt: TGTGCCAGCAGCTTAGGTCGGCGGGAGACCCCCTACGAGCAGTACTTC
cdr3_aa: CASSLGRRETPYEQYF

clone_size: few
d_call: NA
j_call: TRBJ2-2
v_call: TRBV5-1
cdr3_nt: TGCGCCAGCAGCCCTCTCACAGGAACCTCGAACACCGGGGAGCTGTTTTTT
cdr3_aa: CASSPLTGTSNTGELFF

clone_size: few
d_call: NA
j_call: TRBJ2-3
v_call: TRBV7-2
cdr3_nt: TGTGCCAGCAGCTTTTTAGGGTTGGGCACAGATACGCAGTATTTT
cdr3_aa: CASSFLGLGTDTQYF

clone_size: NA
d_call: NA
j_call: TRBJ1-4
v_call: TRBV12-3/TRBV12-4
cdr3_nt: TGTGCCAGCAGTTTGAACAGCCAAAAACTGTTTTTT
cdr3_aa: CASSLNSQKLFF

clone_size: NA
d_call: NA
j_call: TRBJ1-3
v_call: TRBV10-3
cdr3_nt: TGTGCCATCAGGGGAGGCGGAAGCTCTGGAAACACCATATATTTT
cdr3_aa: CAIRGGGSSGNTIYF

clone_size: many
d_call: TRBD1
j_call: TRBJ2-2
v_call: TRBV6-2/TRBV6-3
cdr3_nt: TGTGCCAGCGGAGAGATTACGTGGGGACAGGGGGCCTTCGGCGGGGAGCTGTTTTTT
cdr3_aa: CASGEITWGQGAFGGELFF

clone_size: NA
d_call: NA
j_call: TRBJ2-5
v_call: TRBV20-1
cdr3_nt: TGCAGTGCTCCCTCCTACGGCAGGGAAGAGACCCAGTACTTC
cdr3_aa: CSAPSYGREETQYF

clone_size: many
d_call: NA
j_call: TRBJ1-1
v_call: TRBV12-3/TRBV12-4
cdr3_nt: TGTGCCAGCACCAGACAGGAGTTGAACACTGAAGCTTTCTTT
cdr3_aa: CASTRQELNTEAFF

clone_size: few
d_call: TRBD1
j_call: TRBJ1-4
v_call: TRBV20-1
cdr3_nt: TGCAGTGTTTTACAGGGGGCGGTTAATGAAAAACTGTTTTTT
cdr3_aa: CSVLQGAVNEKLFF